The rows below give T cell receptor beta chains drawn from one sample of a study of blood T cell repertoires in COVID-19. TCRdb's copy holds only in-frame clones and misses some; the assay was immunoSEQ multiplex PCR. The repertoire holds 95,000 to 110,000 clones, with 84% as singletons. The sequenced material came from peripheral blood. These receptors all stem from a human donor in a cohort sampled during active or convalescent COVID-19. The CDR3 runs from the conserved cysteine through the conserved F or W. Fields, in order: J gene, D gene, V gene, CDR3 length, CDR3 protein. The D gene is left open where the match is weak.

TRBJ1-2	NA	TRBV4-1	15	CASSQDGRGFYGYTF
TRBJ2-1	NA	TRBV24-1	15	CATSDPHRGSPRQFF
TRBJ2-7	NA	TRBV28	15	CASSLKRQGSYEQYF
TRBJ2-5	TRBD2	TRBV10-3	15	CAISEGRATMETQYF
TRBJ2-7	NA	TRBV19	14	CASSIVTGTHEQYF
TRBJ1-5	NA	TRBV4-1	20	CASSQGPRQGLTYSNQPQHF
TRBJ1-6	NA	TRBV2	17	CASTLERSSSYNSPLHF
TRBJ2-3	TRBD1	TRBV29-1	13	CSGSDRATDTQYF
TRBJ1-1	NA	TRBV7-2	14	CASSLDFTGTEAFF
TRBJ2-6	NA	TRBV5-1	17	CASSLFAGSSGANVLTF
TRBJ1-1	TRBD1	TRBV28	15	CASSLLGQGGTEAFF
TRBJ2-1	NA	TRBV19	15	CASSIETAIYNEQFF
TRBJ1-1	NA	TRBV24-1	13	CATLSRAGTEAFF
TRBJ1-1	NA	TRBV2	12	CASRADSGGAFF